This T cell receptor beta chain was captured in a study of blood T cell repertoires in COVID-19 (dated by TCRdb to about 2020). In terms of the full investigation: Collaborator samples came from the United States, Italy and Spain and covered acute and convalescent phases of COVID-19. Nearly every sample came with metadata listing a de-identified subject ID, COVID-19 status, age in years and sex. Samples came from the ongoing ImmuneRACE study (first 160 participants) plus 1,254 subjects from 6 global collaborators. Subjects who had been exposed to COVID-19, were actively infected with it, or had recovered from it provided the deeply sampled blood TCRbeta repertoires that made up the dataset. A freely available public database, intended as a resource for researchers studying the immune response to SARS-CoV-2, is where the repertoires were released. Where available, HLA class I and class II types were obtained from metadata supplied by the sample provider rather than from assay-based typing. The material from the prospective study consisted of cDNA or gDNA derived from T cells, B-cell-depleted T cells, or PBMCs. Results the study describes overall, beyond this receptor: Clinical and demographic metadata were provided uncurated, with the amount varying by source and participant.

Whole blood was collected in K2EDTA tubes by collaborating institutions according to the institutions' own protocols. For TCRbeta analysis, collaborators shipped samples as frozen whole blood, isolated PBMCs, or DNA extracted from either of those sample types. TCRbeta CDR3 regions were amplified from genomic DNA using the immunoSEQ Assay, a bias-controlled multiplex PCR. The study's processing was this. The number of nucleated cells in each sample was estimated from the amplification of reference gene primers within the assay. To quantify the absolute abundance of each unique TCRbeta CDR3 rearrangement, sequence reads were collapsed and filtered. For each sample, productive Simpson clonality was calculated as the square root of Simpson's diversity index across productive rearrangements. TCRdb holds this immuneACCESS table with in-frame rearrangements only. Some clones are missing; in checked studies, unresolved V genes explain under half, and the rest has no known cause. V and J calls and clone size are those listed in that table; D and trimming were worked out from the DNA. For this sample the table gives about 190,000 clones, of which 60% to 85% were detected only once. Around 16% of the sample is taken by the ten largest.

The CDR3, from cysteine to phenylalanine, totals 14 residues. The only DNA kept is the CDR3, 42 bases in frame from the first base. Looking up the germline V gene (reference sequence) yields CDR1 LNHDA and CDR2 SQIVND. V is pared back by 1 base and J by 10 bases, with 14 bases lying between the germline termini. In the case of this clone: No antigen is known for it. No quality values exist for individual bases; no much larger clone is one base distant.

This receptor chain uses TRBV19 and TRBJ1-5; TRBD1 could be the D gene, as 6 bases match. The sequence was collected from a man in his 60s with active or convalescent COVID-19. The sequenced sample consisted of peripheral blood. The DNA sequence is TGTGCCAGTAGTATAGGGACAGAGAACGACCCCCAGCATTTT. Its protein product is CASSIGTENDPQHF. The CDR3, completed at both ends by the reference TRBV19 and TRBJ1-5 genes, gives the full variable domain DGGITQSPKYLFRKEGQNVTLSCEQNLNHDAMYWYRQDPGQGLRLIYYSQIVNDFQKGDIAEGYSVSREKKESFPLTVTSAQKNPTAFYLCASSIGTENDPQHFGDGTRLSIL.